The 5 T cell receptor beta chains below were found in one sample sequenced in a study of T cells in localized non-small cell lung cancer. Generated by immunoSEQ multiplex PCR, the TCRdb table keeps only in-frame clones and is missing some. The table shows 20,000 to 25,000 clones, with approximately 84% occurring only once. The source was peripheral blood, collected before any cancer treatment. These TCRs come from a male donor at least 60 years old with stage I squamous cell lung carcinoma.

The rearrangement joins TRBV19 to TRBJ1-1; the D is unclear. Germline-derived CDR1 and CDR2 are LNHDA and SQIVND (reference sequence). The V end lost 1 base, the J end lost 2 bases, and 8 bases lay between the germline ends. This CDR3 is built from 14 residues. The CDR3 DNA is TGTGCCAGTAGTATAGGCCACGCAAACACTGAAGCTTTCTTT. Residues: CASSIGHANTEAFF.

V usage is TRBV6-6 and J usage is TRBJ1-2; D unresolved. Germline V gene sequence: CDR1 MNHNY, CDR2 SVGAGI (reference sequence). The CDR3 totals 12 residues. Trimming left V 5 bases short and J 1 base short, with 5 bases between. CDR3 amino acids: CASSSHNYGYTF. The CDR3 DNA reads TGTGCCAGCAGTAGTCATAACTATGGCTACACCTTC.

The rearrangement joins TRBV11-2 to TRBJ1-5; D is uncertain. V dropped 1 base and J dropped 1 base, with 5 bases sitting between them. In germline, CDR1 is SGHAT, CDR2 FQNNGV. The CDR3 covers 14 residues. The CDR3 DNA follows: TGTGCCAGCAGCTTAGCGGGGAGCAATCAGCCCCAGCATTTT. It yields the protein CASSLAGSNQPQHF.

The J gene is TRBJ2-1, the V gene TRBV19, with D perhaps being TRBD1 or TRBD2 (5 bases each). Looked up from germline, CDR1 is LNHDA and CDR2 is SQIVND (reference sequence). Trimming removed 5 bases at V and 0 bases at J, with 8 bases between. This CDR3 is built from 14 residues. CDR3 in amino acids: CASSWGSSYNEQFF. CDR3 coding DNA: TGTGCCAGTAGTTGGGGGAGCTCCTACAATGAGCAGTTCTTC. Full variable domain (remainder filled in from reference TRBV19 and TRBJ2-1): DGGITQSPKYLFRKEGQNVTLSCEQNLNHDAMYWYRQDPGQGLRLIYYSQIVNDFQKGDIAEGYSVSREKKESFPLTVTSAQKNPTAFYLCASSWGSSYNEQFFGPGTRLTVL.

The rearrangement uses TRBV6-5 and TRBJ1-1, with D maybe TRBD1 (5 bases). The CDR3 contains 13 residues. The germline CDR1 and CDR2 sequences are MNHEY and SVGAGI. V was clipped by 1 base and J by 5 bases, with 8 bases between them. CDR3: CASSYWKGTEAFF. The CDR3 nucleotides are TGTGCCAGCAGTTACTGGAAGGGGACTGAAGCTTTCTTT.